The rows below give T cell receptor beta chains drawn from one sample of a study of molecular identifiers for immune sequencing clone quantification. TCRdb ran MiXCR on the PCR reads and lists one entry per CDR3 protein. This sample has more than 70,000 distinct CDR3 sequences, with roughly a fifth found just once. Specimen: naive CD8+ T cells from blood, with Jurkat cell RNA spiked in. These receptors all stem from a human donor in good health. Some libraries in this study had Jurkat cell RNA spiked in. CDR3s include the opening cysteine and the closing phenylalanine or tryptophan. Each record gives: V gene, clone size, J gene, D gene, CDR3 DNA, CDR3 protein. D genes are given only for firm matches. A clone size is listed for some rows: how often the clone was seen (once, few, many), or a class if it is expanded.

TRBV7-2	NA	TRBJ2-2	TRBD2	TGTGCCAGCAGCTTCTGGGCGGGAGCGCCCGGGGAGCTGTTTTTT	CASSFWAGAPGELFF
TRBV4-3	many	TRBJ2-7	TRBD2	TGCGCCAGCAGCCAAGATCTGGCGGGGGGTAGGATCAACGAGCAGTACTTC	CASSQDLAGGRINEQYF
TRBV5-1	many	TRBJ1-5	NA	TGCGCCAGCAGCCCGGGGACAAATCAGCCCCAGCATTTT	CASSPGTNQPQHF
TRBV7-6	few	TRBJ2-2	NA	TGTGCCAGCACCCCAGGGCACCCGGGCGGGGAGCTGTTTTTT	CASTPGHPGGELFF
TRBV4-3	few	TRBJ2-7	NA	TGCGCCAGCAGCCAAGGTCTAGCCAGCTCCTACGAGCAGTACTTC	CASSQGLASSYEQYF
TRBV19	NA	TRBJ2-7	NA	TGTGCCAGTAGTATGGCCTTAGGAAACTACGAGCAGTACTTC	CASSMALGNYEQYF
TRBV6-2/TRBV6-3	many	TRBJ2-7	TRBD1	TGTGCCAGCAGTTCGATAGACAGGGTGACTTCCTACGAGCAGTACTTC	CASSSIDRVTSYEQYF
TRBV20-1	many	TRBJ2-3	TRBD2	TGCAGTGCCAGGGGACTAGCGGTTACAGATACGCAGTATTTT	CSARGLAVTDTQYF
TRBV20-1	many	TRBJ2-7	NA	TGCAGTGCTAGAAGCAGGGCGGCTAGCCCAACGCGATTCTTCTACGAGCAGTACTTC	CSARSRAASPTRFFYEQYF
TRBV9	few	TRBJ2-7	TRBD2	TGTGCCAGCAGCGTAGGAGCAGCGGGAGCTGGATACGAGCAGTACTTC	CASSVGAAGAGYEQYF
TRBV19	many	TRBJ2-3	NA	TGTGCCAGTAGTATCACCGGGCCCGGCGGAGGAACAGATACGCAGTATTTT	CASSITGPGGGTDTQYF
TRBV30	few	TRBJ2-1	NA	TGTGCCTGGGCCTCGGGGGCAAGGTACAATGAGCAGTTCTTC	CAWASGARYNEQFF
TRBV13	few	TRBJ2-7	NA	TGTGCCAGCAGCCCCGGGGCGGGGTGGAACGAGCAGTACTTC	CASSPGAGWNEQYF
TRBV7-6	many	TRBJ2-3	NA	TGTGCCAGCAGCCCTCCTCACAACACAGATACGCAGTATTTT	CASSPPHNTDTQYF
TRBV28	few	TRBJ1-5	TRBD1	TGTGCCAGCAGTTACAGGGGAAGCAATCAGCCCCAGCATTTT	CASSYRGSNQPQHF
TRBV30	few	TRBJ2-1	NA	TGTGCCTGGAGTGTCTTAGCCAATGAGCAGTTCTTC	CAWSVLANEQFF
TRBV5-4	few	TRBJ1-1	NA	TGTGCCAGCAGCTGGAGTGGGCTCACTGAAGCTTTCTTT	CASSWSGLTEAFF
TRBV7-9	NA	TRBJ2-7	TRBD2	TGTGCCAGCAGCTCTGGACTAGCGGGAAGGAACGAGCAGTACTTC	CASSSGLAGRNEQYF
TRBV19	NA	TRBJ1-5	NA	TGTGCCAGTAGTATAGCCGCAGGGTATCAGCCCCAGCATTTT	CASSIAAGYQPQHF
TRBV15	few	TRBJ1-4	NA	TGTGCCACCAGCGGTACCGGGACAACTGATGAAAAACTGTTTTTT	CATSGTGTTDEKLFF
TRBV20-1	few	TRBJ2-7	NA	TGCAGTGCTCCTCTCCGAACGGGGGCTTGGAACGAGCAGTACTTC	CSAPLRTGAWNEQYF
TRBV20-1	few	TRBJ2-7	NA	TGCAGTGCTAGAGATCTGGGAATATCCTACGAGCAGTACTTC	CSARDLGISYEQYF
TRBV15	many	TRBJ1-5	NA	TGTGCCACCAGCGGACCCCAAATGAATCAGCCCCAGCATTTT	CATSGPQMNQPQHF
TRBV3-1	many	TRBJ2-4	TRBD1	TGTGCCAGCAGCCAGAACTGGGACAGTCGGAAACCAAATAACATTCAGTACTTC	CASSQNWDSRKPNNIQYF
TRBV3-1	many	TRBJ2-3	NA	TGTGCCAGCACCGGGGGAAGCACAGATACGCAGTATTTT	CASTGGSTDTQYF
TRBV6-5	many	TRBJ1-1	NA	TGTGCCAGCAGTTACGACCCGATCGGCACTGAAGCTTTCTTT	CASSYDPIGTEAFF
TRBV19	many	TRBJ2-5	NA	TGTGCCAGTAGTATTGGAGGGCGGGAGACCCAGTACTTC	CASSIGGRETQYF
TRBV20-1	NA	TRBJ1-1	NA	TGCAGTGCTAGAGATCTCAGGGAAGCTTTCTTT	CSARDLREAFF
TRBV2	few	TRBJ2-5	TRBD1	TGTGCCAGCAGTGAAGCGGGGGTCCGGGACAGACAAGAGACCCAGTACTTC	CASSEAGVRDRQETQYF
TRBV2	few	TRBJ2-7	NA	TGTGCCAGCACTACCCAAGGGGGAGAGTCCCCCTACGAGCAGTACTTC	CASTTQGGESPYEQYF
TRBV6-2/TRBV6-3	many	TRBJ2-3	NA	TGTGCCAGCAGTTACCTAATGGGACCGCGACACACAGATACGCAGTATTTT	CASSYLMGPRHTDTQYF